The sequence of this T cell receptor beta chain was determined in a study of T cells in Graves' hyperthyroidism and ophthalmopathy. There are many counts of this clonotype. The CDR3 is 15 amino acids. From germline, CDR1 is DFQATT and CDR2 SNEGSKA (reference sequence). V was clipped by 7 bases and J by 0 bases, with 18 bases between them. RNA transcripts gave rise to amplified TCR beta CDR3 regions. The primer set for the first-round RT-PCR of the TCR CDR3 was HTBI. Each CDR3 protein gets one entry after TCRdb re-called the multiplex PCR reads with MiXCR. This sample has some 140,000 distinct CDR3 sequences, with around 21% found just once.

Input material: blood. The V call is TRBV20-1, the J call TRBJ1-1; the D gene is possibly TRBD1 (6 bases). The clonotype comes from a woman aged 50 to 60 with Graves' hyperthyroidism that later progressed to Graves' ophthalmopathy. This CDR3 reads CSVREAGGLNTEAFF. In DNA form, the CDR3 reads TGCAGTGTCCGTGAGGCGGGGGGCTTGAACACTGAAGCTTTCTTT.